Sequencing of this T cell receptor beta chain was carried out in a study of blood T cell repertoires in COVID-19. Assay used: immunoSEQ multiplex PCR; TCRdb lists only in-frame clones, some missing. The table lists around 84,000 clones, roughly 78% of them singletons. CDR1 MNHNS and CDR2 SASEGT come from the germline V gene. The CDR3 covers 15 residues. J was trimmed by 4 bases and V by 1 base; bases with no gene match: 7. This rearrangement joins TRBV6-1 to TRBJ2-7; 7 nucleotides align to TRBD2. The sample was peripheral blood. The origin of this receptor is a man between 60 and 75 years old with COVID-19, enrolled during active disease. The CDR3 here is CASSEGGGGGYEQYF. The DNA for the CDR3 is TGTGCCAGCAGTGAAGGGGGGGGTGGAGGTTACGAGCAGTACTTC.